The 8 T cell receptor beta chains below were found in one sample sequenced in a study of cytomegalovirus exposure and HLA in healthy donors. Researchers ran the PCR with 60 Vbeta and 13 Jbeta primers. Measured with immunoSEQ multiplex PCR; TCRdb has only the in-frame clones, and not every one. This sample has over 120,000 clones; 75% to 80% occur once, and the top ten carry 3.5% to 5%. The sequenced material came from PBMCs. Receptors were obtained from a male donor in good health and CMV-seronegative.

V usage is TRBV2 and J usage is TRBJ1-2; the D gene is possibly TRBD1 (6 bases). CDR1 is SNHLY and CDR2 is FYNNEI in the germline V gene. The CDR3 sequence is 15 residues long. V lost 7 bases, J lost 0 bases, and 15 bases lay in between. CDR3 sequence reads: CASTHEQGPNYGYTF. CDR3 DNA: TGTGCCAGCACTCACGAGCAGGGGCCTAACTATGGCTACACCTTC.

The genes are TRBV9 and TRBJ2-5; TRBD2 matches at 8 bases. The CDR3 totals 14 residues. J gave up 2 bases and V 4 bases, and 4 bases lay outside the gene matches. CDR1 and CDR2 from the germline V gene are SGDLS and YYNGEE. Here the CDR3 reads CASSPVAGQETQYF. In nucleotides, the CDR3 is TGTGCCAGCAGCCCCGTAGCGGGGCAAGAGACCCAGTACTTC.

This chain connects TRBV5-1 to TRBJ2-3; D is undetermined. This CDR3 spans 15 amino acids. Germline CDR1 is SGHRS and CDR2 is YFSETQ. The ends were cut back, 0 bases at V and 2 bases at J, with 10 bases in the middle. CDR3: CASSLASAVTDTQYF. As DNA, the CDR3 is TGCGCCAGCAGCTTGGCATCGGCGGTCACAGATACGCAGTATTTT.

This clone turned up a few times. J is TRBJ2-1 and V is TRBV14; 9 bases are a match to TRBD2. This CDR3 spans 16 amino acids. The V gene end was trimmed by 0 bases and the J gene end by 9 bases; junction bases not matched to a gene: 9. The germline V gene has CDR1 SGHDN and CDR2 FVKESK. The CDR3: CASSQEGGSGGFEQFF. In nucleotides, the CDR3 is TGTGCCAGCAGCCAAGAAGGTGGTAGCGGGGGATTTGAGCAGTTCTTC. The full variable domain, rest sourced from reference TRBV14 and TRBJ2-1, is EAGVTQFPSHSVIEKGQTVTLRCDPISGHDNLYWYRRVMGKEIKFLLHFVKESKQDESGMPNNRFLAERTGGTYSTLKVQPAELEDSGVYFCASSQEGGSGGFEQFFGPGTRLTVL.

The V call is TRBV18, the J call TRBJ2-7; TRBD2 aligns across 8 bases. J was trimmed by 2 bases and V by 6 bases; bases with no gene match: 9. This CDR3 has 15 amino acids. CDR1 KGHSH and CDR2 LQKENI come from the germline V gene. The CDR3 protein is CASSFKAGGPYEQYF. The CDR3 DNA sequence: TGTGCCAGCTCGTTCAAGGCGGGAGGTCCCTACGAGCAGTACTTC.

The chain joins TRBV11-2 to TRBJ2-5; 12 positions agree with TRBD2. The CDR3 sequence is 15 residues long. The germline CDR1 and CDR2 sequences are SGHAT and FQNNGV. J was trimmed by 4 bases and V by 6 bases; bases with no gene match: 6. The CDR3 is CASRVRGLAGETQYF. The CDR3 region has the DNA TGTGCCAGCAGGGTTAGGGGACTAGCGGGAGAGACCCAGTACTTC.

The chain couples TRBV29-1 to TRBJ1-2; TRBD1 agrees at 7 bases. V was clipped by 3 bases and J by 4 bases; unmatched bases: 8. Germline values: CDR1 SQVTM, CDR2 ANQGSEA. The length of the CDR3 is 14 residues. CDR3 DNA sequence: TGCAGCGTTGAGCAGGGGGGATCGCCCTATGGCTACACCTTC. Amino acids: CSVEQGGSPYGYTF.

In nucleotides, the CDR3 is TGCGCCAGCAGCCCAGGGGTGGCCTCTAGCAATCAGCCCCAGCATTTT. This translates into CASSPGVASSNQPQHF. The chain uses TRBV5-1 and TRBJ1-5; D might be TRBD1 (6 bases). CDR3 size: 16 residues. Trimming took 4 bases from V and 0 from J, leaving 14 bases between them. Looked up from germline, CDR1 is SGHRS and CDR2 is YFSETQ.